This T cell receptor (beta chain) was captured in a study of tumor and adjacent non-tumor tissue in lung cancer (dated by TCRdb to the late 2010s). The study in broad terms: By cancer type, the cohort comprised 11 to 12 adenocarcinoma patients, a couple of squamous cell carcinoma patients and 1 small cell lung cancer patient. Among the approximately 15 patients, ages ranged from about 31 to 85 years, roughly 10 were men and 5 were women, and disease was TNM stage I to III. A total of some 130,000,000 productive TCRbeta reads were generated by sequencing, corresponding to an average of approximately 4.3 million reads per sample. Bulk TCRbeta repertoires were compared between lung tumor tissue and matched distant non-tumor lung tissue obtained from around 16 lung cancer patients. Approximately 31 paired specimens, one tumor and one normal lung sample per patient, were profiled by TCRbeta CDR3 sequencing. Points the paper makes about the study in general: With only around 15 patients in the cohort, the authors noted that larger samples and more detailed clinical data are needed. TCR diversity was significantly higher in younger patients, and greater tumor TCR diversity was associated with shorter overall survival and shorter disease-free survival. The top 100 clones accounted for a significantly larger cumulative portion of the repertoire in normal lung than in tumor tissue. Peripheral blood was not sequenced, so blood TCRbeta repertoires were not examined in the lung cancer patients of the study. Tumor tissue showed significantly greater TCR diversity (inverse Simpson) than normal lung tissue (roughly 390 vs 170, P = 0.0075, Mann-Whitney U test). The sequencing platform is not named in the methods, and unique molecular identifiers are not mentioned.

Notes on this clonotype: Its antigen is still unknown. The germline gene is not matched at one end of the junction; a read error may be the cause.

There are 17 amino acids in the CDR3, from cysteine to phenylalanine inclusive. This entry keeps only the CDR3 DNA: 51 bases, framed from base 1. Per the germline V gene, LGHNA is the CDR1 and YNFKEQ is the CDR2. Library prep was done by multiplex PCR. For sequencing, an Illumina HiSeq 2500 was employed. TCRbeta libraries were constructed through three rounds of nested PCR with primers (Table S4) according to protocols modified from ARM-PCR. Before sequencing, PCR products of 200-500 bp were excised from the gel and purified with the QIAquick gel extraction kit. Concerning the study's data processing: Trimmomatic was used to clean the reads, FLASH was used to merge the reads into complete CDR3 sequences, and MiTCR was used to assign the reads to V(D)J germline segments. Clonal diversity was calculated as the inverse Simpson's index using VDJtools. A read counted as productive if the sequence was in-frame and lacked a premature stop codon. The public reads were reprocessed in TCRdb via fastp at Q25 and MiXCR, keeping in-frame beta chains. One record per CDR3 amino acid sequence lists the most common genes and DNA. TCRdb's processing, not the authors' own work, is the source of the V and J calls. Here the sample has fewer than 90,000 distinct CDR3 sequences; 75% to 85% occur a single time. About a fifth of the sample rests with the top ten.

RNA was extracted from bulk unsorted tissue and checked for quality with a NanoDrop ND-1000 and an Agilent 2100. The normal lung samples consisted of distant non-tumor tissue collected more than 3 cm from the tumor edge. Donors were newly diagnosed lung cancer patients admitted for thoracic surgery in China between August and November 2014, without prior chemotherapy. Patients with previous radiotherapy or chemotherapy, or with another concurrent cancer, were excluded from the study. Surgical tissue pieces of roughly 1-2.2 cm3 were preserved in RNAlater solution and were kept at -80 degrees C until use.

The source material was distant non-tumor lung tissue. The chain links TRBV4-2 with TRBJ2-2, with TRBD2 tentatively as D gene (5 bases match). This receptor was obtained from a woman in her forties or fifties with non-small cell lung cancer. The nucleotide sequence is TGTGCCAGCAGCCAAGATTTGGTGACTTACGACACCGGGGAGCTGTTCTTT. Translated, it reads CASSQDLVTYDTGELFF.